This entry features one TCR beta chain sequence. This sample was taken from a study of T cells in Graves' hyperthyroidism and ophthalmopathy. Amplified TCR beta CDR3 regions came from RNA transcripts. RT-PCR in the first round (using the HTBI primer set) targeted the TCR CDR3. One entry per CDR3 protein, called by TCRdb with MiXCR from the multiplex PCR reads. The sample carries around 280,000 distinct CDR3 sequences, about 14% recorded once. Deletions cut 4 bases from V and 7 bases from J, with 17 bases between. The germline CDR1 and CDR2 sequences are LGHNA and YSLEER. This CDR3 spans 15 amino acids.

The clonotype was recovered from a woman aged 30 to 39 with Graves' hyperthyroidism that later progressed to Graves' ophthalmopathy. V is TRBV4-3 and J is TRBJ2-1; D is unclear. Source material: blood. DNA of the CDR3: TGCGCCAGCAGCCCCGGTTTAGGAGTTCGGAATGAGCAGTTCTTC. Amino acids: CASSPGLGVRNEQFF.